This is a list of T cell receptor beta chains from one sample in a study of blood T cells in healthy people across ages. MiXCR, run by TCRdb on the 5' RACE reads, gives a single entry per CDR3 protein. The sample has about 780,000 distinct CDR3 sequences, 20% to 30% seen once. This same sample was also taken into another study, of T cells of mothers and their children.

Sequencing was carried out using blood. The origin of the receptors is a boy younger than 18 in good health. CDR3s include the opening cysteine and the closing phenylalanine or tryptophan. The order of the fields is CDR3 protein, CDR3 DNA, clone size, V gene, D gene, J gene. A D gene is named only where the DNA matches it firmly. Clone size, where shown, is once, few, many, or a class for clones that have expanded.

CASSPRQGDHEQYF,TGTGCCAGCAGCCCACGACAGGGGGACCACGAGCAGTACTTC,.,TRBV7-9,TRBD1,TRBJ2-7
CASSQGTNEQYF,TGTGCCAGCAGCCAAGGGACTAACGAGCAGTACTTC,.,TRBV3-1,.,TRBJ2-7
CSAPFGTGEGGRQYF,TGCAGTGCCCCTTTCGGGACCGGAGAGGGGGGACGGCAGTACTTC,few,TRBV20-1,.,TRBJ2-7
CASSVGQGQYF,TGCGCCAGCAGTGTAGGACAGGGACAGTATTTT,few,TRBV10-2,TRBD1,TRBJ2-3
CASSLQITQETQYF,TGCGCCAGCAGCTTGCAGATAACCCAAGAGACCCAGTACTTC,.,TRBV5-1,.,TRBJ2-5
CASRLRALEEQYF,TGTGCCAGCAGACTCCGGGCCCTAGAAGAGCAGTACTTC,.,TRBV27,.,TRBJ2-7
CASSLVLDTTYEQYF,TGTGCCAGCAGCTTAGTTTTGGACACAACCTACGAGCAGTACTTC,once,TRBV11-2,.,TRBJ2-7
CAWRFPGVYTF,TGTGCCTGGAGATTCCCCGGGGTCTACACCTTC,once,TRBV30,.,TRBJ1-2
CASSWRRGGYGYTF,TGTGCCAGTTCCTGGAGGAGGGGAGGATATGGCTACACCTTC,.,TRBV28,.,TRBJ1-2
CASSLIGAASSYNEQFF,TGTGCCAGCAGCTTAATTGGGGCAGCATCCTCCTACAATGAGCAGTTCTTC,.,TRBV7-2,.,TRBJ2-1
CASSSDRGRNTGELFF,TGTGCCAGCAGCTCAGACAGGGGGCGGAACACCGGGGAGCTGTTTTTT,.,TRBV7-3,TRBD1,TRBJ2-2
CASARHHEQYF,TGTGCCAGCGCCCGCCACCACGAGCAGTACTTC,few,TRBV12-3/TRBV12-4,.,TRBJ2-7
CASSLETDLYEQYF,TGCGCCAGCAGCTTGGAGACAGACCTCTACGAGCAGTACTTC,.,TRBV5-1,.,TRBJ2-7
CASRPAGNEKLFF,TGTGCCAGCAGACCCGCAGGAAATGAAAAACTGTTTTTT,few,TRBV27,.,TRBJ1-4
CATSRVSGGAPNTGELFF,TGTGCCACCAGCAGAGTCAGCGGGGGGGCCCCAAACACCGGGGAGCTGTTTTTT,.,TRBV15,TRBD2,TRBJ2-2
CSAISPYNEQFF,TGCAGTGCTATAAGTCCTTACAATGAGCAGTTCTTC,.,TRBV20-1,.,TRBJ2-1
CASGFMGTSAKNIQYF,TGTGCTAGTGGTTTTATGGGGACATCGGCCAAAAACATTCAGTACTTC,.,TRBV12-5,.,TRBJ2-4
CASSERGPMSSYNSPLHF,TGTGCCAGCAGTGAAAGGGGTCCGATGAGCTCCTATAATTCACCCCTCCACTTT,few,TRBV2,.,TRBJ1-6
CASSYSPEGEKLFF,TGTGCCAGCAGTTACTCCCCCGAAGGCGAAAAACTGTTTTTT,.,TRBV6-5,.,TRBJ1-4
CASSFPPGTSNTGELFF,TGTGCCAGCAGCTTCCCCCCCGGGACATCCAACACCGGGGAGCTGTTTTTT,few,TRBV7-9,.,TRBJ2-2
CSASRRGAIREQYF,TGCAGTGCTAGTAGACGGGGGGCAATAAGGGAGCAGTACTTC,.,TRBV20-1,.,TRBJ2-7
CASNTGAQGYTF,TGTGCCAGCAACACAGGGGCTCAAGGCTACACCTTC,.,TRBV7-9,TRBD1,TRBJ1-2
CASSLAEGAVKLFF,TGTGCCAGCAGCTTAGCGGAGGGGGCTGTAAAACTGTTTTTT,.,TRBV7-9,TRBD1,TRBJ1-4
CASSERVTYNEQFF,TGTGCCAGCAGTGAAAGGGTGACCTACAATGAGCAGTTCTTC,few,TRBV2,.,TRBJ2-1
CASSATEILTDTQYF,TGTGCCAGCAGCGCAACCGAAATATTAACAGATACGCAGTATTTT,once,TRBV9,.,TRBJ2-3
CASSDVLALSNEQFF,TGTGCCAGCAGTGATGTGCTAGCCCTAAGCAATGAGCAGTTCTTC,few,TRBV2,.,TRBJ2-1
CSAPRGGGYGYTF,TGCAGTGCTCCTCGGGGAGGTGGCTATGGCTACACCTTC,few,TRBV20-1,.,TRBJ1-2
CSASGTGRTHEQYF,TGCAGTGCTTCCGGGACAGGGAGGACCCACGAGCAGTACTTC,few,TRBV20-1,TRBD1,TRBJ2-7
CATSEGGITNEKLLF,TGTGCCACCAGCGAGGGTGGGATAACTAATGAAAAACTGCTTTTT,.,TRBV24-1,.,TRBJ1-4
CSVDRGQNTEAFF,TGCAGCGTTGATCGGGGTCAGAACACTGAAGCTTTCTTT,few,TRBV29-1,.,TRBJ1-1
CASSLPGASSGANVLTF,TGTGCCAGCAGCTTGCCTGGGGCGAGCTCTGGGGCCAACGTCCTGACTTTC,few,TRBV11-2,.,TRBJ2-6
CSAKTGGFTGELFF,TGCAGTGCTAAAACGGGGGGTTTCACCGGGGAGCTGTTTTTT,few,TRBV20-1,TRBD2,TRBJ2-2
CASSLAPGEYGYTF,TGCGCCAGCAGCTTGGCCCCAGGGGAATATGGCTACACCTTC,few,TRBV5-1,.,TRBJ1-2
CASRTGTGTNEKLFF,TGTGCCAGCAGGACCGGGACAGGGACGAATGAAAAACTGTTTTTT,few,TRBV12-3/TRBV12-4,TRBD1,TRBJ1-4
CASSPFDLAVQETQYF,TGTGCCAGCAGCCCTTTTGATCTAGCGGTCCAAGAGACCCAGTACTTC,few,TRBV7-2,TRBD2,TRBJ2-5
CASSYSGLRGADGIPYEQYF,TGTGCCAGCAGTTACTCCGGCCTGCGGGGGGCCGACGGTATCCCCTACGAGCAGTACTTC,few,TRBV6-5,TRBD2,TRBJ2-7
CASSPGAVGGGLFF,TGTGCCAGCAGCCCAGGGGCCGTCGGCGGGGGGCTGTTTTTT,.,TRBV7-9,.,TRBJ2-2
CASSERQPFLNTEAFF,TGTGCCAGCAGTGAGAGACAGCCGTTCTTGAACACTGAAGCTTTCTTT,few,TRBV2,.,TRBJ1-1
CATRSSGGDNEQFF,TGTGCCACCAGGTCTAGCGGGGGGGACAATGAGCAGTTCTTC,.,TRBV15,TRBD2,TRBJ2-1
CASSPPYGGLGETQYF,TGCGCCAGCAGCCCGCCCTACGGGGGGCTGGGGGAGACCCAGTACTTC,few,TRBV4-1,.,TRBJ2-5
CASSAPLRGTGELFF,TGCGCCAGCAGCGCCCCTCTCAGGGGCACCGGGGAGCTGTTTTTT,.,TRBV4-1,.,TRBJ2-2
CASSQDLAGSKRGPQHF,TGTGCCAGCAGCCAAGATCTAGCGGGATCTAAAAGAGGGCCCCAGCATTTT,.,TRBV4-2,.,TRBJ1-5